The rows below give T cell receptor beta chains drawn from one sample of a study of human T cells and chemical hapten exposure. MiXCR was run by TCRdb on the RACE reads, yielding one entry per CDR3 protein. The table shows 75,000 to 80,000 distinct CDR3 sequences, with about 9.2% occurring only once. Sequencing input: whole blood. The receptors shown here come from a female donor in good health. Some clones in this sample may be carry-over from other donors' samples. Each CDR3 is given without its conserved first and last residue. The order of the fields is V gene, D gene, CDR3 protein. The D gene is left open where the match is weak.

TRBV6-5 | TRBD1 | ASRPQGALGNTIY
TRBV20-1 | - | SATKPRKNTEAF
TRBV14 | - | ASSQALTRAPLAQY
TRBV18 | TRBD1 | ASSPRQGADEKLF
TRBV12-3/TRBV12-4 | - | ASSFWDQPQH
TRBV6-2/TRBV6-3 | TRBD1 | ASSLDRGGNQPQH
TRBV10-3 | TRBD2 | AISGLAGDHNEQF
TRBV12-3/TRBV12-4 | - | ASRPDSEKLF
TRBV20-1 | - | SALGSTDTQY
TRBV20-1 | TRBD2 | SARDSLAGDQETQY
TRBV6-5 | - | ASTTRRASLNSPLH
TRBV12-3/TRBV12-4 | - | ASSRDRNEKLF
TRBV27 | - | ASSPTPSYNSPLH
TRBV12-3/TRBV12-4 | TRBD1 | ASRRTGGREQF
TRBV6-6 | TRBD2 | ASSYLAGASTDTQY
TRBV18 | - | ASSPRQGLDTEAF
TRBV3-1 | - | ASSQAQGTGELF
TRBV2 | - | ASSDLTAQETQY
TRBV7-2 | TRBD2 | ASRDSASGGHSPPDTQY
TRBV28 | - | ASRGGPPETQY
TRBV18 | - | ASSPGALLEAF
TRBV20-1 | - | SARSPYSNQPQH
TRBV12-3/TRBV12-4 | TRBD1 | ASSLGTGFSQPQH
TRBV5-5 | - | ASSLFWGETEAF
TRBV3-1 | - | ASSHGTLNTEAF
TRBV2 | - | ASSVRAGDQPQH
TRBV5-1 | - | ASSGVPNTGELF
TRBV6-2/TRBV6-3 | TRBD2 | ASSSSGGSKTQY
TRBV13 | - | ASSLGKGSYEQY
TRBV6-6 | TRBD1 | ASSLPGQPTEAF
TRBV5-4 | TRBD1 | ASSLHRDRGRSEEKLF
TRBV28 | - | ASSLELGGNTEAF
TRBV7-2 | - | ASSLAGGIRGNQPQH
TRBV20-1 | - | SAWRVASHTQY